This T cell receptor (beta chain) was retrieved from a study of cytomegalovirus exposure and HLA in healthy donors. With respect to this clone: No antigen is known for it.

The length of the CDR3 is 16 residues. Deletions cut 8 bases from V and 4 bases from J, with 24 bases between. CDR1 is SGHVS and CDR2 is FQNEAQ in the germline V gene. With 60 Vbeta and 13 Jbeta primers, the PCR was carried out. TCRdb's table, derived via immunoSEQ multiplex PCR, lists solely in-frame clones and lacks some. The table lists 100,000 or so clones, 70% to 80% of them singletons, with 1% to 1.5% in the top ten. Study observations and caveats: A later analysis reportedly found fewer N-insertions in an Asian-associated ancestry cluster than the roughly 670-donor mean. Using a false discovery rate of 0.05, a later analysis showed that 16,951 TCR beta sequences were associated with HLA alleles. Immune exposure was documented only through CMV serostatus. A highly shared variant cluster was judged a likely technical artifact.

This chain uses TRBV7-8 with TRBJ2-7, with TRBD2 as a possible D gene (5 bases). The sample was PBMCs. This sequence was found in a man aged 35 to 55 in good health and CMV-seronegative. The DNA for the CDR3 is TGTGCCAGCTCCGTTGGGCGGGTCCGGAGAGTTTACGAGCAGTACTTC. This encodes CASSVGRVRRVYEQYF.